These T cell receptor beta chains were read from a single sample in a study of cytomegalovirus exposure and HLA in healthy donors. Using immunoSEQ multiplex PCR, the repertoire was profiled, and TCRdb retains in-frame clones only, with some absent. The sample records about 120,000 clones, 60% to 85% being singletons. Sequences were obtained from PBMCs. The receptors here all came from a woman between 40 and 55 years old in good health and CMV-seropositive. The CDR3 runs from the conserved cysteine through the conserved F or W. A D gene is named only where the DNA matches it firmly. For some rows the clone size is stated as once, few or many, or as a class when expanded; others skip it.

j_gene,d_gene,abundance,v_gene,CDR3nt,CDR3aa
TRBJ1-4,TRBD1,once,TRBV4-1,TGCGCCAGCAGCCAAGTCGTGTCGACAGGGGACGAAAAACTGTTTTTT,CASSQVVSTGDEKLFF
TRBJ2-3,.,.,TRBV5-1,TGCGCCAGCAGCTTGGGCCCTAGCGGCACAGATACGCAGTATTTT,CASSLGPSGTDTQYF
TRBJ2-3,TRBD2,.,TRBV9,TGTGCCAGCAGCGTAGTACCAGCGGGGGACACAGATACGCAGTATTTT,CASSVVPAGDTDTQYF
TRBJ2-7,.,.,TRBV5-1,TGCGCCAGCAGCTTGGGTGGAGCGGGTGAGCAGTACTTC,CASSLGGAGEQYF
TRBJ1-1,.,once,TRBV7-3,TGTGCCAGCAGCAAATACAGGGTCGCTGAAGCTTTCTTT,CASSKYRVAEAFF
TRBJ2-5,.,.,TRBV7-7,TGTGCTAGCAGCTTGGAGATTAGCGTAGGTTCGGAGACCCAGTACTTC,CASSLEISVGSETQYF
TRBJ2-7,.,.,TRBV5-1,TGCGCCAGCAGCTTGACTCCTTCCTCCTACGAGCAGTACTTC,CASSLTPSSYEQYF
TRBJ2-1,TRBD2,few,TRBV9,TGTGCCAGCAGCGTAGGACTAGCGGCCATGGGGGAGCAGTTCTTC,CASSVGLAAMGEQFF
TRBJ1-1,TRBD1,once,TRBV5-1,TGCGCCAGCAGCTACTTAGACAGGGGGAGCACTGAAGCTTTCTTT,CASSYLDRGSTEAFF
TRBJ2-1,TRBD2,.,TRBV10-3,TGTGCCATCAGGGGACTAGCGGTTCGTGGTGAGCAGTTCTTC,CAIRGLAVRGEQFF
TRBJ1-2,.,.,TRBV7-3,TGTGCCAGCAGCATCCAGGGGCAGGGATATGGCTACACCTTC,CASSIQGQGYGYTF
TRBJ2-5,TRBD2,.,TRBV4-1,TGCGCCAGCAGCCAAGGAGCGGGGTCAGAGACCCAGTACTTC,CASSQGAGSETQYF
TRBJ2-1,TRBD1,few,TRBV4-2,TGTGCCAGCAGCCAAAGTAGACAGGGGTTTAGAAATGAGCAGTTCTTC,CASSQSRQGFRNEQFF
TRBJ2-3,TRBD2,.,TRBV4-1,TGCGCCAGCAGCCAAGCGCCCATACTAGCGGGAACGACAGATACGCAGTATTTT,CASSQAPILAGTTDTQYF
TRBJ1-4,TRBD1,.,TRBV10-3,TGTGCCAGCGGACAGGGGGGAACTAATGAAAAACTGTTTTTT,CASGQGGTNEKLFF
TRBJ2-1,TRBD2,.,TRBV7-2,TGTGCCAGCAGCTTGAGGGGGACTAGCGGGTACAATGAGCAGTTCTTC,CASSLRGTSGYNEQFF
TRBJ2-3,TRBD1,.,TRBV19,TGTGCCAGTAGTCGGCGACAGGGGAGCACAGATACGCAGTATTTT,CASSRRQGSTDTQYF
TRBJ1-2,.,once,TRBV2,TGTGCCAGCAGTGACTTTGGACAGATGAACTATGGCTACACCTTC,CASSDFGQMNYGYTF
TRBJ2-5,.,.,TRBV5-1,TGCGCCAGCAGCCTACCAACCGGGGAAGAGACCCAGTACTTC,CASSLPTGEETQYF
TRBJ2-2,.,once,TRBV5-1,TGCGCCAGCAGCACTCAGGGTACCGGGGAGCTGTTTTTT,CASSTQGTGELFF
TRBJ2-1,TRBD2,.,TRBV7-3,TGTGCCAGCAGCCCACCGGGGGGGACTAGCAAGTTCTTC,CASSPPGGTSKFF
TRBJ1-1,TRBD1,.,TRBV10-3,TGTGCCACCAGGGGGCGAGACACTGAAGCTTTCTTT,CATRGRDTEAFF
TRBJ1-5,.,.,TRBV5-6,TGTGCCAGCAGCTTCTCTCGGACAGAAAGGCGTCAGCCCCAGCATTTT,CASSFSRTERRQPQHF
TRBJ2-7,TRBD2,.,TRBV30,TGTGCCTCCACGGGGGGTTGGGGCGAGCAGTACTTC,CASTGGWGEQYF
TRBJ2-1,TRBD2,.,TRBV9,TGTGCCAGCAGCGTAGCTACGGCTAGCGGGAGGGCAGATAATGAGCAGTTCTTC,CASSVATASGRADNEQFF
TRBJ1-2,TRBD1,.,TRBV5-4,TGTGCCAGCAGCAAGGGACAGAGGGACTATGGCTACACCTTC,CASSKGQRDYGYTF
TRBJ1-3,.,.,TRBV30,TGTGCCTGGACGGGGGTCGCAACCCCTGGATCTGGGGGAACCATATATTTT,CAWTGVATPGSGGTIYF